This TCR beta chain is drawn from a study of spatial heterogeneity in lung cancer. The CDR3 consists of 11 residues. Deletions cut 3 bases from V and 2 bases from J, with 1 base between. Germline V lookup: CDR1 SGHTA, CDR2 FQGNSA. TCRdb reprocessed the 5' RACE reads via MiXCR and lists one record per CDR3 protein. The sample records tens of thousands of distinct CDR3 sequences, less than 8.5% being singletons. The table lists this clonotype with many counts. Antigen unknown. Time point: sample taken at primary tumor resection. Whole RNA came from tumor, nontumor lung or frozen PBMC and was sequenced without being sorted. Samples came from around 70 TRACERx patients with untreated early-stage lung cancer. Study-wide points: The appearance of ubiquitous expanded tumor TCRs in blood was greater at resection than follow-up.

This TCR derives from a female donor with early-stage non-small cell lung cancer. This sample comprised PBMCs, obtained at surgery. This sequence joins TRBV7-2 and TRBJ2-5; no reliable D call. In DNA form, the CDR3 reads TGTGCCAGCAGCTTGCAAGAGACCCAGTACTTC. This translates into CASSLQETQYF.